These 19 T cell receptor beta chains were sequenced from one sample in a study of T-cell memory formation after mild COVID-19. Via MiXCR, TCRdb re-called the 5' RACE reads, giving one row per CDR3 protein. Among fewer than 140,000 distinct CDR3 sequences, 9.5% to 15% were seen once, and the ten largest hold around 26%. The sample consisted of PBMCs or a T cell subset sorted from them (not recorded which). These receptors were obtained from an adult woman who had mild COVID-19 (a few samples of this study predate the infection). Cell type and time point are not known.

The chain combines TRBV7-9 with TRBJ2-1; no reliable D call. Trimming took off 2 bases at V and 5 bases at J, with 7 bases between the two ends. Germline CDR1 is SEHNR and CDR2 is FQNEAQ (reference sequence). This CDR3 is 13 amino acids long. The CDR3 sequence is CASSLMQNNEQFF. The CDR3 DNA follows: TGTGCCAGCAGCTTAATGCAGAACAATGAGCAGTTCTTC.

This clonotype was observed a few times. This chain connects TRBV29-1 to TRBJ1-1; tentative D call: TRBD1 (6 bases). The germline gives CDR1 SQVTM, CDR2 ANQGSEA. The V end lost 3 bases, the J end lost 0 bases, and 17 bases lay between the germline ends. The CDR3 length is 16 residues. CDR3 in amino acids: CSVDGTGQSMNTEAFF. The CDR3, as DNA: TGCAGCGTTGACGGGACCGGACAGTCAATGAACACTGAAGCTTTCTTT.

The genes are TRBV7-9 and TRBJ2-1, with TRBD2 matching over 10 bases. CDR1 is SEHNR and CDR2 is FQNEAQ in the germline V gene (reference sequence). J gave up 8 bases and V 4 bases, and 8 bases lay outside the gene matches. This CDR3 has 15 residues. CDR3: CASSSTSGQRDEQFF. The CDR3 nucleotides read TGTGCCAGCAGCTCGACTAGCGGGCAGAGGGATGAGCAGTTCTTC.

This clonotype was counted only a few times. The chain combines TRBV7-9 with TRBJ2-1, with a possible D match to TRBD2 (5 bases). The CDR3 runs 16 residues. V gave up 7 bases and J gave up 7 bases, with 23 bases separating them. Germline V gene sequence: CDR1 SEHNR, CDR2 FQNEAQ (reference sequence). CDR3 region: CASKEARAGARNEQFF. In DNA, the CDR3 is TGTGCCAGCAAAGAGGCGAGGGCGGGCGCCAGAAATGAGCAGTTCTTC.

The V and J genes are TRBV20-1 and TRBJ2-3; D possibly uses TRBD1 or TRBD2 (6 bases each). The CDR3 contains 14 residues. Germline CDR1 is DFQATT and CDR2 is SNEGSKA (reference sequence). V dropped 3 bases and J dropped 3 bases, with 13 bases sitting between them. The CDR3 nucleotides read TGCAGTGCTAGGGGAGGCAGGGGTACAGATACGCAGTATTTT. It encodes CSARGGRGTDTQYF.

This clonotype has a count of ten or more. The chain has TRBV4-3 and TRBJ2-1; a weak D match, TRBD2 (5 bases). The germline V and J ends were trimmed by 0 bases and 9 bases, with 12 bases remaining between them. Germline CDR1 LGHNA, CDR2 YSLEER. This CDR3 contains 14 residues. The chain's CDR3 is CASSQEDQRSEQFF. The CDR3 DNA reads TGCGCCAGCAGCCAAGAAGACCAGCGGAGTGAGCAGTTCTTC.

The CDR3 region has the DNA TGTGCCAGCAGCTCCTGGGCGGTGAGCTCCTATAATTCACCCCTCCACTTT. Amino acids: CASSSWAVSSYNSPLHF. The chain carries TRBV5-5 and TRBJ1-6; D gene ambiguous. Per germline, CDR1 SGHKS and CDR2 YYEKEE (reference sequence). This CDR3 is 17 amino acids long. The germline V and J ends were trimmed by 3 bases and 0 bases, with 13 bases remaining between them.

This clonotype was counted many times. The V and J genes are TRBV20-1 and TRBJ1-1; D is undetermined. Germline values: CDR1 DFQATT, CDR2 SNEGSKA (reference sequence). The CDR3 totals 15 residues. The V end lost 3 bases, the J end lost 0 bases, and 14 bases lay between the germline ends. The CDR3 DNA reads as TGCAGTGCTAGTGGCGGGGAACACATGAACACTGAAGCTTTCTTT. Amino acids: CSASGGEHMNTEAFF.

This clonotype was seen more than once but under ten times. The rearrangement uses TRBV5-1 and TRBJ2-1, with TRBD2 identical over 9 bases. V lost 0 bases, J lost 6 bases, and 10 bases stayed unmatched. The CDR3 runs to 17 residues. CDR1 and CDR2 from the germline V gene are SGHRS and YFSETQ. CDR3 nucleotide sequence: TGCGCCAGCAGCTTGGGGGTAGCGGGGGTTGAATTCAATGAGCAGTTCTTC. It translates to CASSLGVAGVEFNEQFF.

This clonotype has only a few counts. This chain links TRBV5-1 with TRBJ2-7; 11 bases line up with TRBD1. Germline V gives CDR1 SGHRS, CDR2 YFSETQ. The CDR3 runs 14 residues. V lost 4 bases, J lost 2 bases, and 2 bases stayed unmatched. The CDR3 DNA follows: TGCGCCAGCAGCACGGGACAGGGGGCCTACGAGCAGTACTTC. This codes for CASSTGQGAYEQYF.

This clonotype was seen only a few times. This rearrangement joins TRBV20-1 to TRBJ2-5, with D perhaps assigned TRBD1 or TRBD2 (6 bases each). This CDR3 contains 13 residues. Trimming shortened V by 3 bases and J by 4 bases, and 12 bases separated the two germline ends. The germline gives CDR1 DFQATT, CDR2 SNEGSKA (reference sequence). CDR3 protein: CSASFRGRETQYF. CDR3 sequence (DNA): TGCAGTGCTAGTTTCCGGGGGCGAGAGACCCAGTACTTC.

In its sample, this clonotype was seen a few times. The chain recombines TRBV7-2 with TRBJ2-3, with a weak D call TRBD2 (5 bases). This CDR3 is built from 15 residues. The germline V and J ends were trimmed by 2 bases and 6 bases, with 15 bases remaining between them. CDR1 SGHTA and CDR2 FQGNSA come from the germline V gene. In DNA form, the CDR3 reads TGTGCCAGCAGCTTACTCTATAAGGGCGGGGATACGCAGTATTTT. Translated, it gives CASSLLYKGGDTQYF.

This clonotype has ten or more counts. V gene TRBV20-1 combines with J gene TRBJ2-5; D perhaps matches TRBD2 (6 bases). Trimming pared 6 bases from V and 2 bases from J, leaving 16 bases between. This CDR3 region has 14 residues. Germline V gives CDR1 DFQATT, CDR2 SNEGSKA (reference sequence). CDR3 protein: CSAVPPREQETQYF. The CDR3 DNA reads TGCAGTGCAGTACCTCCACGGGAGCAAGAGACCCAGTACTTC.

The chain recombines TRBV7-3 with TRBJ1-1; D perhaps matches TRBD1 (6 bases). From germline, CDR1 is SGHTA and CDR2 FQGTGA. The V and J ends lost 1 base and 5 bases respectively, with 14 bases between them. This CDR3 spans 15 amino acids. CDR3 bases: TGTGCCAGCAGCTTAATCATCAGGGGCCGGACTGAAGCTTTCTTT. Encoded protein: CASSLIIRGRTEAFF.

This clonotype was observed at least ten times. The V gene is TRBV7-2, the J gene TRBJ2-1; 11 positions match TRBD2. V was pared by 6 bases and J by 3 bases, with 7 bases of the junction left unmatched. Per germline, CDR1 SGHTA and CDR2 FQGNSA. The CDR3 runs to 16 residues. CDR3 in amino acids: CASRASGTSGYNEQFF. In DNA, the CDR3 is TGTGCCAGCAGGGCTTCGGGGACTAGCGGCTACAATGAGCAGTTCTTC.

The V gene is TRBV7-9, the J gene TRBJ2-7, with a tentative D call TRBD1 (5 bases). V was trimmed by 5 bases and J by 1 base, leaving 15 bases between them. Germline V gene sequence: CDR1 SEHNR, CDR2 FQNEAQ (reference sequence). The CDR3 consists of 15 residues. For the CDR3, the DNA is TGTGCCAGCAGCACGCCGACAGATTTGTCCTACGAGCAGTACTTC. Its translation is CASSTPTDLSYEQYF.

The chain combines TRBV4-3 with TRBJ2-7; TRBD2 matches 10 bases. The trim removed 0 bases at V and 7 bases at J, leaving 15 bases unmatched. CDR1 and CDR2 from the germline V gene are LGHNA and YSLEER. This CDR3 has 18 amino acids. This CDR3 is CASSQEVLAGVSSGEQYF. The CDR3 coding sequence is TGCGCCAGCAGCCAAGAGGTCCTAGCGGGAGTTTCGTCAGGGGAGCAGTACTTC.

This clonotype was seen more than once but under ten times. V and J are TRBV15 and TRBJ1-5, with TRBD1 identical over 9 bases. CDR1 LNHNV and CDR2 YYDKDF come from the germline V gene (reference sequence). The trim removed 1 base at V and 4 bases at J, leaving 5 bases unmatched. The CDR3 loop spans 16 amino acids. DNA of the CDR3: TGTGCCACCAGCAGAGGATGGACAGGGGAAAATCAGCCCCAGCATTTT. This encodes CATSRGWTGENQPQHF.

V usage is TRBV3-1 and J usage is TRBJ2-5, with 11 positions matching TRBD2. The V gene's germline CDR1 is LGHDT and CDR2 YNNKEL (reference sequence). CDR3 size: 15 residues. V trimming: 4 bases; J trimming: 5 bases; junction bases outside the gene matches: 6. In DNA, the CDR3 is TGTGCCAGCAGCCCCACTAGCGGGAGTCATGAGACCCAGTACTTC. It codes for CASSPTSGSHETQYF.